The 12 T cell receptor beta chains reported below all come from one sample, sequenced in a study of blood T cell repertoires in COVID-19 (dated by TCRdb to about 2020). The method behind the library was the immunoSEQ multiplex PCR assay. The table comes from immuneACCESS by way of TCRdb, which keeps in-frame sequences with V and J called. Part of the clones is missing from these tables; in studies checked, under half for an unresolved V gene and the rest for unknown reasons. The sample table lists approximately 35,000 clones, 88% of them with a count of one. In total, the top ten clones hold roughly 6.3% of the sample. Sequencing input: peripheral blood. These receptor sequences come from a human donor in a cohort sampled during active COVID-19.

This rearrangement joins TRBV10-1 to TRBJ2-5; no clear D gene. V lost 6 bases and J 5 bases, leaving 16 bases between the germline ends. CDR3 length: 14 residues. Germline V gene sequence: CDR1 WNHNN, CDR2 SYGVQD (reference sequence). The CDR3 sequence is CASSPQNSLETQYF. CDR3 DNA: TGCGCCAGCAGCCCACAGAACTCATTGGAGACCCAGTACTTC.

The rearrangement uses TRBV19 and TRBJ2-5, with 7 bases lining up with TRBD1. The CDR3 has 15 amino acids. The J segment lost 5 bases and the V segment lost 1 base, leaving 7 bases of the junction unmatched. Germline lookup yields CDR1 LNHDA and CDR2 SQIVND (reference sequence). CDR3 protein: CASSIGTGEAETQYF. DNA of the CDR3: TGTGCCAGTAGTATAGGCACAGGGGAAGCGGAGACCCAGTACTTC. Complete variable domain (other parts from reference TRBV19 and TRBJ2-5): DGGITQSPKYLFRKEGQNVTLSCEQNLNHDAMYWYRQDPGQGLRLIYYSQIVNDFQKGDIAEGYSVSREKKESFPLTVTSAQKNPTAFYLCASSIGTGEAETQYFGPGTRLLVL.

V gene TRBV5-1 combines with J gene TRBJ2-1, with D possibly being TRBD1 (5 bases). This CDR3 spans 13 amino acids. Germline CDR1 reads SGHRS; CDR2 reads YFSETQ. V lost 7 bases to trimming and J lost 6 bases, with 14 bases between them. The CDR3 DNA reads TGCGCCAGCGGGGCCGGCAGGACCAATGAGCAGTTCTTC. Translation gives CASGAGRTNEQFF.

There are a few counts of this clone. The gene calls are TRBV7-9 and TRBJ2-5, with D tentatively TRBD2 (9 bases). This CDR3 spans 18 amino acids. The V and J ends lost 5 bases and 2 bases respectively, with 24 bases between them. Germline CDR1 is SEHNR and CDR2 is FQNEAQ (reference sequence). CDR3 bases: TGTGCCAGCAGCCCAGGGGGCGGGGGGGCCGCCGGGCAAGAGACCCAGTACTTC. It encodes CASSPGGGGAAGQETQYF.

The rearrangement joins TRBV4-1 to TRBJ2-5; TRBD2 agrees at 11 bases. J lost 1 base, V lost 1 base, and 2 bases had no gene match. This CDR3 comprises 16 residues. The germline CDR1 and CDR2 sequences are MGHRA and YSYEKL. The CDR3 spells CASSQGLAGSQETQYF. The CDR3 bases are TGCGCCAGCAGCCAAGGACTAGCGGGATCCCAAGAGACCCAGTACTTC.

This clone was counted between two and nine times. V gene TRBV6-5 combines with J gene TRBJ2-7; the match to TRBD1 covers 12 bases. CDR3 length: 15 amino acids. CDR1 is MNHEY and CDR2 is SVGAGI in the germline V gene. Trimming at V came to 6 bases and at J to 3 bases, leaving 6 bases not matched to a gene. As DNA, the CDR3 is TGTGCCAGCAGAGCCGGGACAGGGGGCGGCTACGAGCAGTACTTC. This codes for CASRAGTGGGYEQYF.

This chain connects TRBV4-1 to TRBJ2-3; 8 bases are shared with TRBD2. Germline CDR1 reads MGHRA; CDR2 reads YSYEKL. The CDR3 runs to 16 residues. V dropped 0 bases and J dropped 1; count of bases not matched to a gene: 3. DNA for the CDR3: TGCGCCAGCAGCCAAGACTGGCGGGGGGGCACAGATACGCAGTATTTT. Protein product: CASSQDWRGGTDTQYF.

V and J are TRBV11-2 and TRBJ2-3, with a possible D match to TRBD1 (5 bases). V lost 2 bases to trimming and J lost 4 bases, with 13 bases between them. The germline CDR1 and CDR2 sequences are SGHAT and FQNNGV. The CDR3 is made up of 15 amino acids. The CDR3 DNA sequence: TGTGCCAGCAGCTTAATCCAGGGCCGGGCAGATACGCAGTATTTT. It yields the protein CASSLIQGRADTQYF.

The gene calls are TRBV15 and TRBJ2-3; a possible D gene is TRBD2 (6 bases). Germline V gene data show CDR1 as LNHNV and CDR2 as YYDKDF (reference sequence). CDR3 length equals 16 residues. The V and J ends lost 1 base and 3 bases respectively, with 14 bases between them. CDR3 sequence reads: CATSRARTSRTDTQYF. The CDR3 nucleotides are TGTGCCACCAGCAGAGCAAGAACTAGCAGGACAGATACGCAGTATTTT.

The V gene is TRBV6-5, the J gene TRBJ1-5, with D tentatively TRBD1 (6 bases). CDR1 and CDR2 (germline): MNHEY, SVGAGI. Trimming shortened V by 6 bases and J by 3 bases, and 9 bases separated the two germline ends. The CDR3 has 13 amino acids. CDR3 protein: CASRDSFNQPQHF. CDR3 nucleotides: TGTGCCAGCAGGGACAGCTTCAATCAGCCCCAGCATTTT.

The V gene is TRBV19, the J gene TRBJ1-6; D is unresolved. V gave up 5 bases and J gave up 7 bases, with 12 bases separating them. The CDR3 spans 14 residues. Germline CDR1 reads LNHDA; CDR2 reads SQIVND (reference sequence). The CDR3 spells CASSSRGYNSPLHF. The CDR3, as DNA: TGTGCCAGTAGTTCCCGAGGGTACAATTCACCCCTCCACTTT.

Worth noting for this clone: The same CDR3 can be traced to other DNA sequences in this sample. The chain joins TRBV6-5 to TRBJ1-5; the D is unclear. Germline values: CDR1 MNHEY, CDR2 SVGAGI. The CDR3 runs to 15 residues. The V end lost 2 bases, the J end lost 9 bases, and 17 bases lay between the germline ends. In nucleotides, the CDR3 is TGTGCCAGCAGTTACGCGGGTTCGGGTAACTGGCCCCAGCATTTT. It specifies CASSYAGSGNWPQHF.